The table lists the clone carrying this T cell receptor (beta chain) with a count of one. The junction differs from germline at one of its ends, possibly a read error. Germline loops: CDR1 MNHEY, CDR2 SMNVEV (reference sequence). This CDR3 has 16 residues. A J-beta primer mix and a sample-barcoded 5' primer were used in a second PCR of roughly 6 to 12 cycles. Via MiXCR, TCRdb re-called the 5' RACE reads, giving one row per CDR3 protein. The sample holds some 320,000 distinct CDR3 sequences, 27% seen once. The record originates from a study of blood T cells in healthy people across ages. Sample: blood. V and J are TRBV27 and TRBJ2-3; D remains ambiguous. This TCR was sampled from a woman in her 70s in good health. This CDR3 is CASSPQAVTIADTHFF. CDR3 in DNA: TGTGCCAGCAGTCCCCAAGCAGTTACTATCGCAGATACGCACTTTTTT.